Below, 24 T cell receptor beta chains from the same sample are listed, as sequenced in a study of blood T cell repertoires in COVID-19. The assay was immunoSEQ multiplex PCR, and TCRdb's table has in-frame clones only and misses some. The table includes 250,000 to 300,000 clones, 75% to 90% detected once. The sequenced sample was peripheral blood. The receptors come from a man aged 60-69 years who had recovered from COVID-19.

In nucleotides, the CDR3 is TGTGCCAGCAGCACGGGACAGGGAGAGACCCAGTACTTC. It codes for CASSTGQGETQYF. The V and J genes are TRBV5-6 and TRBJ2-5; 9 bases match TRBD1. The CDR3 runs to 13 residues. From germline, CDR1 is SGHDT and CDR2 YYEEEE. V was pared by 4 bases and J by 4 bases, with 2 bases of the junction left unmatched. Filled out from reference TRBV5-6 and TRBJ2-5, the complete variable domain reads DAGVTQSPTHLIKTRGQQVTLRCSPKSGHDTVSWYQQALGQGPQFIFQYYEEEERQRGNFPDRFSGHQFPNYSSELNVNALLLGDSALYLCASSTGQGETQYFGPGTRLLVL.

This clone was seen a handful of times. The V call is TRBV3-1 (or the pseudogene TRBV3-2), the J call TRBJ2-5; 7 bases are shared with TRBD2. V dropped 3 bases and J dropped 7; count of bases not matched to a gene: 14. The germline V gene has CDR1 LGHDT and CDR2 YNNKEL (reference sequence). The CDR3 has 16 amino acids. The CDR3 DNA reads as TGTGCCAGCAGCCAGGGCGGGAGCAGGGTCTTGGGGACCCAGTACTTC. This encodes CASSQGGSRVLGTQYF.

Remarks on this clone: The sample has other DNA sequences that encode this CDR3 too. The chain carries TRBV11-2 and TRBJ2-7, with TRBD1 matching over 11 bases. CDR1 SGHAT and CDR2 FQNNGV come from the germline V gene. This CDR3 has 14 amino acids. V gave up 5 bases and J gave up 2 bases; unmatched junction bases: 2. CDR3 protein: CASSPGQGAYEQYF. CDR3 in DNA: TGTGCCAGCAGCCCGGGACAGGGGGCCTACGAGCAGTACTTC.

The chain recombines TRBV19 with TRBJ2-7, with 8 bases matching TRBD1. From germline, CDR1 is LNHDA and CDR2 SQIVND (reference sequence). This CDR3 region has 18 residues. After removal of 5 bases from V and 1 base from J, the junction contained 16 bases not matched to a gene. The CDR3 region is CASSPSRTGLRRSYEQYF. CDR3 coding DNA: TGTGCCAGTAGTCCCTCCCGGACAGGGCTAAGGAGGTCCTACGAGCAGTACTTC.

About this clone itself: Relative to the germline gene, one junction end is altered; a read error may explain this. This chain links TRBV18 with TRBJ1-1; a weak D match, TRBD1 (6 bases). This CDR3 contains 15 residues. CDR1 is KGHSH, CDR2 LQKENI, per germline. The CDR3 region is CASSPITGQGIFLLF. The CDR3 DNA sequence: TGTGCCAGCTCACCCATAACGGGACAAGGGATTTTCTTGCTCTTT.

The V and J genes are TRBV5-1 and TRBJ2-1, with 8 bases matching TRBD1. This CDR3 region has 14 residues. CDR1 is SGHRS and CDR2 is YFSETQ in the germline V gene. V was clipped by 6 bases and J by 10 bases; unmatched bases: 12. The CDR3 is CASKPGGAEWEQFF. The CDR3 DNA reads TGCGCCAGCAAGCCAGGGGGCGCCGAGTGGGAGCAGTTCTTC. Combining the CDR3 with reference TRBV5-1 and TRBJ2-1 gives the whole variable domain KAGVTQTPRYLIKTRGQQVTLSCSPISGHRSVSWYQQTPGQGLQFLFEYFSETQRNKGNFPGRFSGRQFSNSRSEMNVSTLELGDSALYLCASKPGGAEWEQFFGPGTRLTVL.

J is TRBJ2-1 and V is TRBV28; D remains unclear. Trimming stripped 5 bases from V and 0 bases from J, with 17 bases between. CDR3 length: 17 amino acids. Germline V gives CDR1 MDHEN, CDR2 SYDVKM. This chain's CDR3 is CASSPRVHLLSYNEQFF. CDR3 nucleotides: TGTGCCAGCAGTCCCCGGGTCCACCTTCTCTCCTACAATGAGCAGTTCTTC.

This clone was counted once. This sequence joins TRBV5-1 and TRBJ2-6, with D perhaps matching TRBD1 (5 bases). The V gene's germline CDR1 is SGHRS and CDR2 YFSETQ. This CDR3 spans 15 amino acids. V dropped 6 bases and J dropped 0 bases, with 10 bases sitting between them. The DNA of the CDR3 is TGCGCCAGCACCCTTGACAGCTCTGGGGCCAACGTCCTGACTTTC. This sequence encodes CASTLDSSGANVLTF.

The V call is TRBV6-5, the J call TRBJ1-6; tentative D call: TRBD1 (6 bases). The length of the CDR3 is 15 residues. V was pared by 6 bases and J by 7 bases, with 16 bases between. Germline loops: CDR1 MNHEY, CDR2 SVGAGI. CDR3 protein: CASRNPGVGNSPLHF. In DNA, the CDR3 is TGTGCCAGCAGGAACCCAGGGGTGGGGAATTCACCCCTCCACTTT.

The count of this clone is one. The J gene is TRBJ1-1, the V gene TRBV2; 7 bases match TRBD1. The CDR3 totals 12 residues. V lost 8 bases and J lost 6; bases outside the gene matches: 6. Germline V CDR1 and CDR2: SNHLY, FYNNEI. CDR3: CASGTGVAEAFF. In nucleotides, the CDR3 is TGTGCCAGCGGCACAGGGGTCGCTGAAGCTTTCTTT.

This sequence joins TRBV28 and TRBJ2-7; D may be TRBD2 (6 bases). The length of the CDR3 is 15 residues. CDR1 is MDHEN and CDR2 is SYDVKM in the germline V gene. Trimming left V 5 bases short and J 5 bases short, with 19 bases between. CDR3 coding DNA: TGTGCCAGCAGTCTACCCGTTCGGGAGAGTAACGAGCAGTACTTC. It encodes CASSLPVRESNEQYF. The full variable domain, in which reference TRBV28 and TRBJ2-7 provide the parts outside the CDR3, is DVKVTQSSRYLVKRTGEKVFLECVQDMDHENMFWYRQDPGLGLRLIYFSYDVKMKEKGDIPEGYSVSREKKERFSLILESASTNQTSMYLCASSLPVRESNEQYFGPGTRLTVT.

J is TRBJ2-3 and V is TRBV27, with 9 bases fitting TRBD1. CDR1 and CDR2 (germline): MNHEY, SMNVEV (reference sequence). V was pared by 4 bases and J by 0 bases, with 5 bases of the junction left unmatched. The CDR3 consists of 16 residues. Written as DNA, the CDR3 is TGTGCCAGCAGTTCATACGGACAGGGGAGCACAGATACGCAGTATTTT. This sequence encodes CASSSYGQGSTDTQYF.

The V and J genes are TRBV25-1 and TRBJ2-3, with TRBD1 as a possible D gene (6 bases). CDR1 is MGHDK, CDR2 SYGVNS, per germline. V lost 4 bases and J 0 bases, leaving 14 bases between the germline ends. This CDR3 comprises 16 residues. The CDR3 loop reads CASSGWRTVSTDTQYF. Written as DNA, the CDR3 is TGTGCCAGCAGTGGCTGGCGGACAGTGAGCACAGATACGCAGTATTTT.

The chain carries TRBV9 and TRBJ1-1, with TRBD1 identical over 9 bases. The germline V gene has CDR1 SGDLS and CDR2 YYNGEE. There are 15 residues in the CDR3. Germline trimming cut 3 bases from V and 5 bases from J; bases unmatched to any gene: 8. This CDR3 is CASSEGTGWRTEAFF. For the CDR3, the DNA is TGTGCCAGCAGCGAGGGGACAGGGTGGAGGACTGAAGCTTTCTTT.

The chain combines TRBV3-1 (or the pseudogene TRBV3-2) with TRBJ2-7; 14 bases agree with TRBD2. Germline CDR1 is LGHDT and CDR2 is YNNKEL (reference sequence). This CDR3 is built from 18 residues. V lost 2 bases, J lost 6 bases, and 12 bases stayed unmatched. CDR3 residues: CASSQWASGTSGRGEQYF. CDR3 sequence (DNA): TGTGCCAGCAGCCAATGGGCCTCAGGGACTAGCGGGAGAGGCGAGCAGTACTTC.

The rearrangement joins TRBV15 to TRBJ2-5; 14 positions match TRBD2. This CDR3 contains 16 residues. V lost 5 bases and J lost 0; bases outside the gene matches: 2. Germline CDR1 reads LNHNV; CDR2 reads YYDKDF (reference sequence). The CDR3 nucleotides are TGTGCCACCAGCCGACTAGCGGGGGGGTACCAAGAGACCCAGTACTTC. It codes for CATSRLAGGYQETQYF.

The V gene is TRBV5-4, the J gene TRBJ2-1, with 11 positions matching TRBD2. Trimming cost V 4 bases and J 6 bases; bases outside gene matches: 15. CDR3 size: 18 residues. From germline, CDR1 is SGHNT and CDR2 YYREEE (reference sequence). The chain's CDR3 is CASSPGGLAGGPFNEQFF. As DNA, the CDR3 is TGTGCCAGCAGCCCGGGAGGTCTAGCGGGGGGTCCTTTCAATGAGCAGTTCTTC.

This clone came up a few times. V usage is TRBV25-1 and J usage is TRBJ1-6; D remains unclear. The CDR3 is made up of 13 amino acids. Germline values: CDR1 MGHDK, CDR2 SYGVNS. CDR3 residues: CATRGGHNSPLHF. Here the CDR3 DNA reads TGTGCTACCCGAGGAGGGCATAATTCACCCCTCCACTTT.

This clone was seen once. V and J are TRBV10-3 and TRBJ1-3; TRBD1 matches 9 bases. The CDR3 is 13 amino acids. V dropped 7 bases and J dropped 7; count of bases not matched to a gene: 5. Germline V gene sequence: CDR1 ENHRY, CDR2 SYGVKD. The CDR3 spells CAIKDRGWNTIYF. CDR3 DNA: TGTGCCATCAAGGACAGGGGCTGGAACACCATATATTTT.

The gene calls are TRBV28 and TRBJ2-7; possible D gene TRBD1, 8 bases. Between the trimmed V and J ends, which lost 11 bases and 5 bases, there was a span of 19 bases. The CDR3 contains 13 residues. Germline loops: CDR1 MDHEN, CDR2 SYDVKM. The CDR3 DNA follows: TGTGCCGGGGCACAGGGGGGGTCCCACGAGCAGTACTTC. Its protein product is CAGAQGGSHEQYF.

The chain carries TRBV19 and TRBJ1-1; the D gene is possibly TRBD1 (5 bases). Looked up from germline, CDR1 is LNHDA and CDR2 is SQIVND (reference sequence). The CDR3 spans 15 residues. V lost 5 bases, J lost 1 base, and 14 bases lay in between. The CDR3 is CASSPRGRPNTEAFF. The CDR3 nucleotides read TGTGCCAGTAGTCCAAGGGGCAGGCCGAACACTGAAGCTTTCTTT.

This clone was seen a single time. The chain carries TRBV4-2 and TRBJ2-3; weak D call: TRBD2 (6 bases). The germline V and J ends were trimmed by 2 bases and 6 bases, with 15 bases remaining between them. The CDR3 runs to 15 residues. Germline assignment: CDR1 LGHNA and CDR2 YNFKEQ. CDR3 nucleotides: TGTGCCAGCAGCCAATCTAGCGAACTTTACGATACGCAGTATTTT. This translates into CASSQSSELYDTQYF.

This clone was recorded a few times. This chain links TRBV19 with TRBJ1-5, with 7 bases fitting TRBD1. In germline, CDR1 is LNHDA, CDR2 SQIVND (reference sequence). The CDR3 spans 15 residues. Losses at the gene ends were 1 base for V and 7 bases for J; bases not matched to a gene: 7. The CDR3 DNA is TGTGCCAGTAGTATAGGCAAGACAGGGCGCCAGCCCCAGCATTTT. This encodes CASSIGKTGRQPQHF.

The V and J genes are TRBV9 and TRBJ2-2, with a possible D match to TRBD1 (6 bases). The CDR3 is made up of 16 amino acids. V lost 4 bases and J lost 2, with 15 bases in between. Looked up from germline, CDR1 is SGDLS and CDR2 is YYNGEE. The CDR3 loop is CASSPRGNVNTGELFF. The CDR3 bases are TGTGCCAGCAGCCCAAGGGGGAACGTCAACACCGGGGAGCTGTTTTTT.